This T cell receptor beta chain originates from a study of shared clonotypes between healthy human individuals. Study results and limitations: A handful of donors showed sharing of around 5.3% of naive CD4 clonotypes.

Each subset's genomic DNA was split evenly across several immunoSEQ plates. The data were produced by immunoSEQ multiplex PCR, yet TCRdb's version contains in-frame clones alone and is incomplete. The sample lists about 2.4 million clones; approximately 94% were seen once. V was pared by 4 bases and J by 1 base, with 11 bases between. CDR1 and CDR2 from the germline V gene are MNHEY and SMNVEV (reference sequence). This CDR3 has 14 residues. A remark on this clone: Its antigen is still unknown.

Sequences were obtained from naive CD4+ T cells from PBMCs. Specified subset: CD45RA+ positively selected. The source of this sequence is a man aged 18 to 29 in good health. Some clones in this sample may be carry-over from other donors' samples. This chain links TRBV27 with TRBJ2-7; D gene unclear. The DNA of the CDR3 is TGTGCCAGCAGTTCTGGGGATAGTTCCTACGAGCAGTACTTC. Protein sequence: CASSSGDSSYEQYF.